These 30 T cell receptor beta chains originate from one sample sequenced in a study of PD-1 blockade in classical Hodgkin lymphoma (TCRdb year 2020). The sample's time point label, decoded: cycle 4 day 1 (C4D1), after about 6 weeks of nivolumab. Every trial patient had relapsed following autologous stem cell transplantation, and prior brentuximab vedotin exposure was what differed among cohorts A, B and C. Using a Miltenyi CD8+ T cell isolation kit, CD8+ T cells were purified from thawed PBMCs through magnetic negative selection. The library was generated by the immunoSEQ multiplex PCR assay. TCRdb retrieved this table from immuneACCESS and kept in-frame rearrangements only. Not all clones are present; in checked studies, unresolved V genes account for under half, and no reason is known for the remainder. The sample yields around 21,000 clones; roughly 80% were counted once. Around 7% of the sample is in the top ten clones.

Source: CD8+ T cells from blood, taken before the fourth cycle of nivolumab. These receptors were taken from a human donor with classical Hodgkin lymphoma.

The rearrangement joins TRBV7-8 to TRBJ1-1, with D perhaps TRBD1 (6 bases). The V end was cut by 5 bases, the J end by 5 bases, with 15 bases between. Germline CDR1 SGHVS, CDR2 FQNEAQ. CDR3 length equals 14 residues. Written as DNA, the CDR3 is TGTGCCAGCAGCGTACAGGGAAGGGGAACTGAAGCTTTCTTT. This encodes CASSVQGRGTEAFF.

The chain recombines TRBV6-5 with TRBJ1-4; tentative D call: TRBD1 (6 bases). Germline V gene sequence: CDR1 MNHEY, CDR2 SVGAGI. The CDR3 is 13 amino acids. With 7 bases removed from V and 3 bases from J, the gap between germline ends came to 9 bases. DNA of the CDR3: TGTGCCAGCACTGGACAGTCTAATGAAAAACTGTTTTTT. It codes for CASTGQSNEKLFF.

This rearrangement joins TRBV5-1 to TRBJ2-1; D remains unclear. This CDR3 has 13 residues. The germline V gene encodes CDR1 SGHRS and CDR2 YFSETQ. Deletions cut 1 base from V and 8 bases from J, with 10 bases between. The CDR3 DNA reads as TGCGCCAGCAGCTTGCTCGGGTTCGATGAGCAGTTCTTC. Translation: CASSLLGFDEQFF.

The chain joins TRBV30 to TRBJ2-7; D unresolved. CDR3 size: 12 residues. Trimming took 0 bases from V and 6 from J, leaving 9 bases between them. Germline CDR1 GTSNPN, CDR2 SVGIG (reference sequence). This chain's CDR3 is CAWSVVGTEQYF. Here the CDR3 DNA reads TGTGCCTGGAGTGTAGTGGGAACCGAGCAGTACTTC.

The V and J genes are TRBV5-8 and TRBJ1-3; the D is unclear. Germline-derived CDR1 and CDR2 are SGHTS and YDEGEE. V was cut by 1 base and J by 4 bases, with 15 bases left in between. The CDR3 extends over 16 amino acids. CDR3 DNA sequence: TGTGCCAGCAGCTTGTCAGTTCGACCGAGGGGAAACACCATATATTTT. Translation gives CASSLSVRPRGNTIYF.

The chain joins TRBV30 to TRBJ2-5; D is undetermined. Germline lookup yields CDR1 GTSNPN and CDR2 SVGIG (reference sequence). Between the trimmed V and J ends, which lost 1 base and 10 bases, there was a span of 22 bases. This CDR3 region has 15 residues. CDR3 DNA: TGTGCCTGGAGTGGAGTCAGAGCTTCAACTCGAGTCCAGTACTTC. Residues: CAWSGVRASTRVQYF.

DNA of the CDR3: TGTGCCAGCAGTTTTCTGCGGACCGATGGCTACACCTTC. The encoded protein is CASSFLRTDGYTF. The chain is built from TRBV28 and TRBJ1-2; D is unclear. Per germline, CDR1 MDHEN and CDR2 SYDVKM. Trimming stripped 3 bases from V and 6 bases from J, with 11 bases between. The CDR3 spans 13 residues.

A single count supports this clone. The rearrangement uses TRBV4-2 and TRBJ1-5, with 7 bases that match TRBD1. The CDR3 is 16 amino acids. Trimming removed 1 base from V and 3 bases from J; junction bases left unmatched: 6. Germline V gene lookup returns CDR1 LGHNA and CDR2 YNFKEQ. CDR3 bases: TGTGCCAGCAGCCAAGCCCCGGGACAGATCAATCAGCCCCAGCATTTT. Its protein product is CASSQAPGQINQPQHF.

V is TRBV28 and J is TRBJ2-6; D is unclear. The V and J ends lost 5 bases and 5 bases respectively, with 22 bases between them. The germline CDR1 and CDR2 sequences are MDHEN and SYDVKM. The CDR3 has 18 residues. The CDR3 DNA sequence: TGTGCCAGCAGTACTACCCGGACGATAAAGGGCTGGGCCAACGTCCTGACTTTC. Amino acid sequence: CASSTTRTIKGWANVLTF.

V and J are TRBV4-3 and TRBJ2-4, with D hard to call. Deletions cut 0 bases from V and 1 base from J, with 7 bases between. There are 15 residues in the CDR3. Germline-derived CDR1 and CDR2 are LGHNA and YSLEER. In DNA form, the CDR3 reads TGCGCCAGCAGCCAAGATGCCAGGGCCAAAAACATTCAGTACTTC. This encodes CASSQDARAKNIQYF.

CDR3 in DNA: TGTGCCAGCAGCTTGCAACAGGGCGGTAATTCACCCCTCCACTTT. As protein: CASSLQQGGNSPLHF. The chain carries TRBV7-9 and TRBJ1-6; maybe TRBD1 (6 bases). The CDR3 is made up of 15 amino acids. Between the trimmed V and J ends, which lost 3 bases and 6 bases, there was a span of 12 bases. Germline V lookup: CDR1 SEHNR, CDR2 FQNEAQ (reference sequence).

The CDR3 DNA sequence: TGTGCCAGTACCCCTCTATCCGGGGGCCGGAACACCGGGGAGCTGTTTTTT. Its protein is CASTPLSGGRNTGELFF. This rearrangement joins TRBV19 to TRBJ2-2; D could derive from TRBD1 or TRBD2 (6 bases each). The CDR3 runs to 17 residues. The germline CDR1 and CDR2 sequences are LNHDA and SQIVND (reference sequence). V dropped 7 bases and J dropped 1 base, with 19 bases sitting between them. The complete variable domain, with remaining parts taken from reference TRBV19 and TRBJ2-2, reads DGGITQSPKYLFRKEGQNVTLSCEQNLNHDAMYWYRQDPGQGLRLIYYSQIVNDFQKGDIAEGYSVSREKKESFPLTVTSAQKNPTAFYLCASTPLSGGRNTGELFFGEGSRLTVL.

The rearrangement uses TRBV12-1 and TRBJ2-1; the DNA was not used to check the table's D call, TRBD1. TRBV12-1 is a pseudogene segment. CDR3 size: 16 residues. The CDR3 region is CASSFEGKGFLDEQFF. The CDR3 bases are TGTGCCAGCAGCTTTGAAGGGAAGGGGTTCCTGGATGAGCAGTTCTTC.

The chain recombines TRBV5-8 with TRBJ2-1; no definite D call. CDR3 length equals 10 residues. The germline V gene has CDR1 SGHTS and CDR2 YDEGEE. The V end lost 4 bases, the J end lost 6 bases, and 2 bases lay between the germline ends. The CDR3 reads CASSLNEQFF. CDR3 DNA sequence: TGTGCCAGCAGCCTCAATGAGCAGTTCTTC.

This chain uses TRBV11-2 with TRBJ2-3; D may be TRBD2 (6 bases). The CDR3 length is 16 residues. The V gene lost 1 base and the J gene lost 0 bases, with 11 bases spanning the gap. CDR1 is SGHAT and CDR2 is FQNNGV in the germline V gene. Here the CDR3 DNA reads TGTGCCAGCAGCTTAGGAGCAGGGACTAGCACAGATACGCAGTATTTT. Translation gives CASSLGAGTSTDTQYF.

The CDR3, as DNA: TGCGCCAGCAGCGGACCGGGACAGCTACCCATTCAGTACTTC. It specifies CASSGPGQLPIQYF. The chain combines TRBV4-3 with TRBJ2-4, with 7 bases lining up with TRBD1. The germline gives CDR1 LGHNA, CDR2 YSLEER. With V trimmed by 5 bases and J by 9 bases, 10 bases remained unmatched. The CDR3 runs 14 residues.

J is TRBJ2-7 and V is TRBV6-5; D gene ambiguous. Germline V CDR1 and CDR2: MNHEY, SVGAGI. Trimming stripped 0 bases from V and 3 bases from J, with 9 bases between. The CDR3 has 14 residues. The CDR3: CASSYSDVDYEQYF. The DNA of the CDR3 is TGTGCCAGCAGTTACTCGGACGTGGACTACGAGCAGTACTTC.

The V call is TRBV7-9, the J call TRBJ1-5; 7 bases agree with TRBD1. The J segment lost 3 bases and the V segment lost 1 base, leaving 6 bases of the junction unmatched. Germline V gives CDR1 SEHNR, CDR2 FQNEAQ (reference sequence). This CDR3 region has 16 residues. The CDR3 region has the DNA TGTGCCAGCAGCTTAGTAGCAGGGGGAAACAATCAGCCCCAGCATTTT. Translation gives CASSLVAGGNNQPQHF.

Written as DNA, the CDR3 is TGTGCCAGCAGCATAACCCTCACAGATACGCAGTATTTT. Its protein product is CASSITLTDTQYF. This chain joins TRBV7-9 and TRBJ2-3; D gene unclear. The germline gives CDR1 SEHNR, CDR2 FQNEAQ (reference sequence). The CDR3 is made up of 13 amino acids. Trimming took 5 bases from V and 2 from J, leaving 8 bases between them.

V is TRBV5-1 and J is TRBJ2-2; no clear D. Deletions cut 1 base from V and 5 bases from J, with 12 bases between. Germline V CDR1 and CDR2: SGHRS, YFSETQ. This CDR3 has 15 residues. CDR3 residues: CASSLLEGWTGELFF. Written as DNA, the CDR3 is TGCGCCAGCAGCTTGCTCGAAGGGTGGACCGGGGAGCTGTTTTTT.

The genes are TRBV29-1 and TRBJ2-7, with D unresolved. V lost 4 bases, J lost 2 bases, and 9 bases lay in between. The CDR3 runs to 12 residues. The germline gives CDR1 SQVTM, CDR2 ANQGSEA. CDR3 sequence reads: CSVGDWTYEQYF. The CDR3 nucleotides read TGCAGCGTTGGCGACTGGACCTACGAGCAGTACTTC.

This CDR3 reads CASSLSDLRYGYTF. The CDR3 DNA sequence: TGTGCCAGCAGCTTATCCGACCTGAGGTATGGCTACACCTTC. The rearrangement uses TRBV7-9 and TRBJ1-2; D uncertain. This CDR3 is 14 amino acids long. Germline-derived CDR1 and CDR2 are SEHNR and FQNEAQ (reference sequence). Trimming pared 2 bases from V and 5 bases from J, leaving 12 bases between.

The CDR3 region is CASSSGGQPQHF. DNA for the CDR3: TGTGCCAGCAGCTCTGGGGGGCAGCCCCAGCATTTT. V usage is TRBV7-9 and J usage is TRBJ1-5, with D possibly being TRBD1 (5 bases). The ends were cut back, 4 bases at V and 7 bases at J, with 8 bases in the middle. Germline CDR1 is SEHNR and CDR2 is FQNEAQ (reference sequence). This CDR3 is built from 12 residues.

The gene calls are TRBV2 and TRBJ2-1; D remains unclear. The CDR3 covers 13 residues. Germline values: CDR1 SNHLY, CDR2 FYNNEI. V was trimmed by 5 bases and J by 4 bases, leaving 9 bases between them. In DNA form, the CDR3 reads TGTGCCAGCAGTACGACAATATACAATGAGCAGTTCTTC. Amino acids: CASSTTIYNEQFF.

This clone was seen more than once but under ten times. The gene calls are TRBV27 and TRBJ1-2; D gene unclear. The CDR3 totals 18 residues. The germline V gene has CDR1 MNHEY and CDR2 SMNVEV (reference sequence). The V end was cut by 1 base, the J end by 4 bases, with 22 bases between. For the CDR3, the DNA is TGTGCCAGCAGTTTATTGCTCCGCTCCGAGTACCGGGGCTATGGCTACACCTTC. It is translated as CASSLLLRSEYRGYGYTF.

The chain has TRBV9 and TRBJ1-2; perhaps TRBD1 as D (5 bases). This CDR3 comprises 12 residues. Germline CDR1 and CDR2: SGDLS and YYNGEE. The V and J ends lost 4 bases and 2 bases respectively, with 6 bases between them. In DNA form, the CDR3 reads TGTGCCAGCAGCCAGGGAAACTATGGCTACACCTTC. Translated, it gives CASSQGNYGYTF.

The V and J genes are TRBV5-6 and TRBJ2-7, with 13 positions matching TRBD2. CDR1 and CDR2 from the germline V gene are SGHDT and YYEEEE. V lost 4 bases and J lost 3; bases outside the gene matches: 1. The CDR3 length is 14 residues. The CDR3 sequence is CASSGTSGIYEQYF. The CDR3 DNA sequence: TGTGCCAGCAGCGGGACTAGCGGGATCTACGAGCAGTACTTC.

The chain uses TRBV28 and TRBJ2-7; D is uncertain. The V end lost 3 bases, the J end lost 0 bases, and 15 bases lay between the germline ends. There are 16 residues in the CDR3. CDR1 is MDHEN, CDR2 SYDVKM, per germline. CDR3 nucleotide sequence: TGTGCCAGCAGTTTCCTGGGAACCCAAAGCTCCTACGAGCAGTACTTC. It specifies CASSFLGTQSSYEQYF.

This rearrangement joins TRBV7-2 to TRBJ2-2; 10 positions agree with TRBD1. Germline loops: CDR1 SGHTA, CDR2 FQGNSA. J lost 5 bases, V lost 5 bases, and 5 bases had no gene match. The CDR3 covers 15 residues. The CDR3 is CASSDRDRGTGELFF. CDR3 in DNA: TGTGCCAGCAGCGACCGGGACAGGGGAACCGGGGAGCTGTTTTTT.

The V call is TRBV9, the J call TRBJ2-7; no clear D gene. The CDR3 totals 16 residues. CDR1 and CDR2 from the germline V gene are SGDLS and YYNGEE. V was trimmed by 0 bases and J by 5 bases, leaving 18 bases between them. Here the CDR3 reads CASSVGSKAGSHEQYF. The CDR3 DNA sequence: TGTGCCAGCAGCGTAGGAAGCAAGGCCGGTTCCCACGAGCAGTACTTC.